Following are 6 T cell receptor beta chains from one sample sequenced in a study of T-cell reconstitution after alpha-beta-depleted transplantation in children (dated by TCRdb to 2015 to 2016). To prepare the library, PCR was applied. Reads for this sample came from an Illumina HiSeq 2500. TCR libraries were prepared with molecular barcoding, using unique molecular identifiers to normalize TCRbeta repertoire quantification. In-frame beta chains were kept once TCRdb had trimmed the public reads at Q25 with fastp and called clones with MiXCR. One record per CDR3 amino acid sequence lists the most common genes and DNA. The sample table contains about 360,000 distinct CDR3 sequences; only one count was recorded for roughly 15% of them. 4% to 5.5% of the sample rests with the top ten. The sample was PBMCs, taken from the stem cell graft. The source is a human donor who donated a stem cell graft to a child with Fanconi anemia.

This clonotype was picked up a small number of times. The chain couples TRBV7-6 to TRBJ2-2, with D possibly TRBD1 on 6 matching bases. V was trimmed by 5 bases and J by 1 base, leaving 17 bases between them. Germline lookup yields CDR1 SGHVS and CDR2 FNYEAQ. The CDR3 length is 17 residues. The chain's CDR3 is CASSVDSLTLNTGELFF. CDR3 DNA sequence: TGTGCCAGCAGCGTGGACAGCCTAACTTTGAACACCGGGGAGCTGTTTTTT.

This clonotype is a singleton in its sample. The chain links TRBV12-3 or TRBV12-4 to TRBJ2-3, with TRBD2 matching over 7 bases. The V gene end was trimmed by 6 bases and the J gene end by 0 bases; junction bases not matched to a gene: 6. This CDR3 has 15 amino acids. This CDR3 reads CASRPGLLSTDTQYF. The CDR3 bases are TGTGCCAGCAGACCGGGACTACTAAGCACAGATACGCAGTATTTT.

About this clonotype: A much larger clone differs from this one at a single base, so this may be a read error. V gene TRBV12-3 or TRBV12-4 combines with J gene TRBJ2-3; TRBD1 matches at 7 bases. The CDR3 consists of 15 residues. After removal of 6 bases from V and 4 bases from J, the junction contained 10 bases not matched to a gene. CDR3 loop: CASSGDRGQSDTQYF. CDR3 sequence (DNA): TGTGCCAGCAGCGGGGACAGAGGTCAATCAGATACGCAGTATTTT.

V and J are TRBV10-2 and TRBJ2-7; D perhaps matches TRBD1 (6 bases). Deletions cut 4 bases from V and 2 bases from J, with 12 bases between. The CDR3 loop spans 14 amino acids. Germline-derived CDR1 and CDR2 are WSHSY and SAAADI. The CDR3 sequence: CASSAGGSTYEQYV. The CDR3 DNA reads TGCGCCAGCAGTGCTGGGGGCTCCACCTACGAGCAGTACGTC.

This clonotype has a handful of counts. This chain uses TRBV6-1 with TRBJ1-2, with D possibly TRBD1 on 6 matching bases. The CDR3 extends over 14 amino acids. Germline V lookup: CDR1 MNHNS, CDR2 SASEGT. Trimming took 6 bases from V and 5 from J, leaving 16 bases between them. The DNA of the CDR3 is TGTGCCAGCAGGCGGCAGGGGTCGGGGTATGGCTACACCTTC. The encoded protein is CASRRQGSGYGYTF.

The table lists this clonotype with a few counts. This rearrangement joins TRBV18 to TRBJ1-5; possibly TRBD1 for D (5 bases). The CDR3 loop spans 16 amino acids. CDR1 is KGHSH and CDR2 is LQKENI in the germline V gene. V was pared by 0 bases and J by 2 bases, with 11 bases between. Here the CDR3 reads CASSPPGGFGNQPQHF. CDR3 sequence (DNA): TGTGCCAGCTCACCACCGGGGGGTTTTGGCAATCAGCCCCAGCATTTT.